A selection of T cell receptor beta chains follows, all from one sample in a study of T cells expressing NK-cell markers. TCRdb reprocessed the 5' RACE reads and reports one entry per CDR3 protein, with no DNA. This specimen shows some 280,000 distinct CDR3 sequences; the ten leading clones hold around 0.4%. The material sequenced was blood T cells: a sorted CD56 or NKG2C T cell subset, CD4+ or CD8+ T cells, or bulk PBMC T cells (not recorded which). The receptor set was obtained from a man aged 18 to 30 in good health. Both conserved end residues are part of each CDR3.

v_gene,j_gene,CDR3aa
TRBV30,TRBJ2-5,CAWSVPGGLETQYF
TRBV29-1,TRBJ2-3,CSVEDRSYSTDTQYF
TRBV6-5,TRBJ1-4,CASSYSASLPLFF
TRBV30,TRBJ1-1,CAWSVPETGGTEAFF
TRBV28,TRBJ2-7,CASSWTSVWYEQYF
TRBV20-1,TRBJ1-5,CSASGTGASNQPQHF
TRBV19,TRBJ2-1,CASSIERDNEQFF
TRBV18,TRBJ2-1,CASSPPTSGRASNEQFF
TRBV6-1,TRBJ1-2,CASKPPWDGYGYTF
TRBV10-3,TRBJ1-1,CATGDRMNTEAFF